What follows are 13 T cell receptor beta chains derived from one specimen sequenced in a study of shared clonotypes between healthy human individuals. Assay used: immunoSEQ multiplex PCR; TCRdb lists only in-frame clones, some missing. This table holds more than 2 million clones, about 94% found once. Naive-designated CD8 cells lacked CD45RO, were positively enriched for CCR7, and omitted terminally differentiated effector memory CD45RA+ cells. Sequencing was carried out using naive CD8+ T cells sorted from blood. These receptors came from a man younger than 35 in good health.

V gene TRBV27 combines with J gene TRBJ2-1, with D possibly being TRBD1 (6 bases). Trimming removed 8 bases from V and 2 bases from J, with 13 bases in between. The CDR3 contains 14 residues. Germline loops: CDR1 MNHEY, CDR2 SMNVEV (reference sequence). The CDR3: CASALQGTYNEQFF. CDR3 nucleotides: TGTGCCAGCGCACTACAGGGAACCTACAATGAGCAGTTCTTC.

The genes are TRBV2 and TRBJ1-2, with D unclear. The CDR3 runs to 14 residues. Trimming removed 0 bases at V and 5 bases at J, with 10 bases between. Germline V gene sequence: CDR1 SNHLY, CDR2 FYNNEI. The CDR3 region has the DNA TGTGCCAGCAGTGAAGCTTCAGAGACTTATGGCTACACCTTC. This encodes CASSEASETYGYTF.

The chain carries TRBV2 and TRBJ1-2; 8 nucleotides line up with TRBD1. V gave up 3 bases and J gave up 3 bases; unmatched junction bases: 6. The germline V gene has CDR1 SNHLY and CDR2 FYNNEI. CDR3 size: 15 residues. The CDR3 DNA sequence: TGTGCCAGCAGTGAGATGGACAGGGCAGACTATGGCTACACCTTC. This sequence encodes CASSEMDRADYGYTF. Full variable domain (rest looked up from reference TRBV2 and TRBJ1-2): EPEVTQTPSHQVTQMGQEVILRCVPISNHLYFYWYRQILGQKVEFLVSFYNNEISEKSEIFDDQFSVERPDGSNFTLKIRSTKLEDSAMYFCASSEMDRADYGYTFGSGTRLTVV.

The J gene is TRBJ1-2, the V gene TRBV2, with D possibly TRBD1 on 5 matching bases. Trimming took off 8 bases at V and 0 bases at J, with 10 bases between the two ends. Germline CDR1 reads SNHLY; CDR2 reads FYNNEI. This CDR3 comprises 13 residues. The CDR3 coding sequence is TGTGCCAGCCTACAGGAGCCTAACTATGGCTACACCTTC. Its protein is CASLQEPNYGYTF.

This sequence joins TRBV15 and TRBJ2-5, with D possibly being TRBD1 (5 bases). Germline CDR1 reads LNHNV; CDR2 reads YYDKDF (reference sequence). The germline V and J ends were trimmed by 0 bases and 5 bases, with 10 bases remaining between them. The CDR3 totals 14 residues. CDR3: CATSRDATAETQYF. The CDR3 DNA reads TGTGCCACCAGCAGAGACGCGACAGCCGAGACCCAGTACTTC.

The chain joins TRBV9 to TRBJ1-6, with D hard to call. In germline, CDR1 is SGDLS, CDR2 YYNGEE. Trimming cost V 4 bases and J 8 bases, with 19 bases left between them. The CDR3 is made up of 16 amino acids. CDR3 in DNA: TGTGCCAGCAGCCCACGGACGGTGATCAACGATTCACCCCTCCACTTT. This sequence encodes CASSPRTVINDSPLHF.

V and J are TRBV19 and TRBJ2-1; D gene ambiguous. Germline values: CDR1 LNHDA, CDR2 SQIVND (reference sequence). The CDR3 sequence is 12 residues long. V was shortened by 8 bases and J by 7 bases, with 12 bases between the two germline ends. The CDR3 bases are TGTGCCAGTGGCGGACGAAAGAATGAGCAGTTCTTC. Amino acids: CASGGRKNEQFF.

This chain uses TRBV5-1 with TRBJ2-1, with 8 bases aligning to TRBD2. CDR3 length equals 20 residues. V dropped 0 bases and J dropped 1; count of bases not matched to a gene: 15. Germline assignment: CDR1 SGHRS and CDR2 YFSETQ. The CDR3 spells CASSLGSGTSWVSSYNEQFF. CDR3 bases: TGCGCCAGCAGCTTGGGGAGCGGGACTAGTTGGGTTTCGTCCTACAATGAGCAGTTCTTC. Full variable domain (missing parts from reference TRBV5-1 and TRBJ2-1): KAGVTQTPRYLIKTRGQQVTLSCSPISGHRSVSWYQQTPGQGLQFLFEYFSETQRNKGNFPGRFSGRQFSNSRSEMNVSTLELGDSALYLCASSLGSGTSWVSSYNEQFFGPGTRLTVL.

CDR3 protein: CASSQQGASGYTF. For the CDR3, the DNA is TGTGCCAGCAGCCAACAGGGGGCGAGCGGCTACACCTTC. The chain links TRBV9 to TRBJ1-2; 9 bases match TRBD1. This CDR3 has 13 residues. Trimming at V came to 4 bases and at J to 8 bases, leaving 6 bases not matched to a gene. Looked up from germline, CDR1 is SGDLS and CDR2 is YYNGEE.

Comments on this clone: Sequence at one end of the junction differs from germline and may be a read error. The genes are TRBV6-1 and TRBJ2-1; TRBD2 matches 7 bases. Looked up from germline, CDR1 is MNHNS and CDR2 is SASEGT. This CDR3 region has 13 residues. CDR3 coding DNA: TGTGCCAGCAGCGAAGCGGGGTACAGTGAGCAGTTCTTC. This translates into CASSEAGYSEQFF.

The J gene is TRBJ2-7, the V gene TRBV6-5; TRBD1 matches 10 bases. This CDR3 has 15 residues. J was trimmed by 3 bases and V by 7 bases; bases with no gene match: 9. The germline V gene has CDR1 MNHEY and CDR2 SVGAGI. The chain's CDR3 is CASKLSDRGDYEQYF. CDR3 DNA: TGTGCCAGCAAATTATCGGACAGGGGGGACTACGAGCAGTACTTC.

V is TRBV7-9 and J is TRBJ2-7, with TRBD2 matching 10 bases. The germline CDR1 and CDR2 sequences are SEHNR and FQNEAQ (reference sequence). The CDR3 length is 14 residues. V shed 4 bases, J shed 3 bases, and the junction held 3 bases outside the gene matches. Here the CDR3 DNA reads TGTGCCAGCAGCTCGGGACTAGCGAACTACGAGCAGTACTTC. Its translation is CASSSGLANYEQYF. Supplemented by reference TRBV7-9 and TRBJ2-7, the full variable domain reads DTGVSQNPRHKITKRGQNVTFRCDPISEHNRLYWYRQTLGQGPEFLTYFQNEAQLEKSRLLSDRFSAERPKGSFSTLEIQRTEQGDSAMYLCASSSGLANYEQYFGPGTRLTVT.

This sequence joins TRBV4-1 and TRBJ2-7; D is possibly TRBD1 or TRBD2 (5 bases each). The germline V gene encodes CDR1 MGHRA and CDR2 YSYEKL. This CDR3 spans 16 amino acids. Trimming pared 1 base from V and 3 bases from J, leaving 16 bases between. CDR3 nucleotides: TGCGCCAGCAGCCAAGCTTACGAGGGGTACGGCTACGAGCAGTACTTC. It encodes CASSQAYEGYGYEQYF.